Shown below are 22 T cell receptor beta chains from a single sample sequenced in a study of T cell repertoires and HLA-DP antigens (dated by TCRdb to 2017 to 2018). The protocol used for the library was the immunoSEQ multiplex PCR assay. The table was pulled from immuneACCESS by TCRdb, which kept in-frame rearrangements only. Such tables lose some clones; where checked, under half of the loss comes from unresolved V genes, and the rest has no known cause. Counted in this sample were over 60,000 clones; 80% of them appeared once. About 1.4% of the sample belongs to the ten largest clones. These TCRs' antigens remain unknown. The sample consisted of CD4+ T cells from PBMCs. The receptor set was obtained from a man in his sixties in good health and CMV-seronegative.

This sequence joins TRBV5-1 and TRBJ2-5; 8 bases map to TRBD2. Per germline, CDR1 SGHRS and CDR2 YFSETQ. After removal of 5 bases from V and 4 bases from J, the junction contained 7 bases not matched to a gene. CDR3 size: 14 residues. DNA for the CDR3: TGCGCCAGCAGTCCGGGGGGGAACCGAGAGACCCAGTACTTC. It is translated as CASSPGGNRETQYF.

The table lists this clone with a count of one. This chain joins TRBV27 and TRBJ1-1; no clear D gene. Germline V gene sequence: CDR1 MNHEY, CDR2 SMNVEV (reference sequence). The V end was cut by 3 bases, the J end by 3 bases, with 8 bases between. This CDR3 is built from 13 residues. The CDR3 DNA follows: TGTGCCAGCAGTTTGGTCAGGTACACTGAAGCTTTCTTT. Translated: CASSLVRYTEAFF.

The rearrangement uses TRBV6-5 and TRBJ2-3; D not certain. This CDR3 has 13 amino acids. V lost 7 bases and J lost 3, with 11 bases in between. Germline lookup yields CDR1 MNHEY and CDR2 SVGAGI. CDR3 sequence reads: CASTSSGTDTQYF. DNA for the CDR3: TGTGCCAGCACCTCGTCGGGTACAGATACGCAGTATTTT.

V and J are TRBV4-1 and TRBJ2-5, with TRBD1 matching over 8 bases. The CDR3 extends over 15 amino acids. The V gene end was trimmed by 4 bases and the J gene end by 4 bases; junction bases not matched to a gene: 8. Germline-derived CDR1 and CDR2 are MGHRA and YSYEKL. The CDR3 coding sequence is TGCGCCAGCAGCCCTGCCCCTGGACAGGGAGAGACCCAGTACTTC. This codes for CASSPAPGQGETQYF.

This clone occurred many times. The chain employs TRBV30 and TRBJ1-4; 10 nucleotides line up with TRBD1. Germline CDR1 GTSNPN, CDR2 SVGIG (reference sequence). The CDR3 totals 18 residues. V lost 0 bases, J lost 4 bases, and 11 bases stayed unmatched. CDR3: CAWSVPGTGAVDNEKLFF. Here the CDR3 DNA reads TGTGCCTGGAGTGTACCTGGGACAGGGGCGGTCGATAATGAAAAACTGTTTTTT.

This clone was seen only a few times. CDR3 nucleotide sequence: TGTGCCAGCAGCCAGAGAAGTGCCGAGCAGTACGTC. Translation gives CASSQRSAEQYV. The J gene is TRBJ2-7, the V gene TRBV7-8; D call uncertain. CDR3 size: 12 residues. The V and J ends lost 5 bases and 6 bases respectively, with 11 bases between them. The germline V gene encodes CDR1 SGHVS and CDR2 FQNEAQ.

This chain joins TRBV18 and TRBJ2-7; weak D call: TRBD2 (5 bases). The CDR3 has 15 residues. V was shortened by 1 base and J by 3 bases, with 13 bases between the two germline ends. Germline values: CDR1 KGHSH, CDR2 LQKENI. CDR3 sequence (DNA): TGTGCCAGCTCACCACGCGCTGCCGGGAACTACGAGCAGTACTTC. Translation gives CASSPRAAGNYEQYF.

The chain has TRBV29-1 and TRBJ2-7, with 8 bases fitting TRBD1. The V segment lost 7 bases and the J segment 5 bases; nucleotides outside the gene matches: 7. There are 12 residues in the CDR3. Per germline, CDR1 SQVTM and CDR2 ANQGSEA. The CDR3 spells CSARQGHDEQYF. The CDR3 DNA is TGCAGCGCTCGACAGGGGCACGACGAGCAGTACTTC.

The chain couples TRBV7-9 to TRBJ1-2; TRBD1 matches at 7 bases. Germline CDR1 reads SEHNR; CDR2 reads FQNEAQ (reference sequence). Trimming at V came to 4 bases and at J to 4 bases, leaving 6 bases not matched to a gene. CDR3 length: 14 residues. The CDR3 loop reads CASSWDSLSYGYTF. The CDR3 DNA follows: TGTGCCAGCAGCTGGGACAGCTTGTCCTATGGCTACACCTTC. Looking up the rest from reference TRBV7-9 and TRBJ1-2 gives the full variable domain: DTGVSQNPRHKITKRGQNVTFRCDPISEHNRLYWYRQTLGQGPEFLTYFQNEAQLEKSRLLSDRFSAERPKGSFSTLEIQRTEQGDSAMYLCASSWDSLSYGYTFGSGTRLTVV.

The chain links TRBV11-2 to TRBJ2-2, with D perhaps matching TRBD1 (6 bases). Trimming took 5 bases from V and 8 from J, leaving 12 bases between them. The CDR3 extends over 13 amino acids. CDR1 SGHAT and CDR2 FQNNGV come from the germline V gene. CDR3 nucleotides: TGTGCCAGCAGCCGACAGGTATCAGGGGAGCTGTTTTTT. Its translation is CASSRQVSGELFF.

This chain links TRBV27 with TRBJ2-1, with 15 bases lining up with TRBD2. CDR3 length equals 16 residues. Looked up from germline, CDR1 is MNHEY and CDR2 is SMNVEV (reference sequence). Trimming at V came to 5 bases and at J to 5 bases, leaving 4 bases not matched to a gene. For the CDR3, the DNA is TGTGCCAGCAGTCCCCGGACTAGCGGGGGGGACAATGAGCAGTTCTTC. It specifies CASSPRTSGGDNEQFF.

The chain uses TRBV7-2 and TRBJ2-3; D call uncertain. V lost 5 bases and J lost 0, with 3 bases in between. The CDR3 consists of 12 residues. Germline loops: CDR1 SGHTA, CDR2 FQGNSA. The CDR3 is CASSESTDTQYF. DNA of the CDR3: TGTGCCAGCAGCGAAAGCACAGATACGCAGTATTTT.

Here the CDR3 reads CASSLQGGSGNTIYF. Written as DNA, the CDR3 is TGTGCCAGCAGCTTGCAGGGGGGCTCTGGAAACACCATATATTTT. The chain carries TRBV7-2 and TRBJ1-3; the match to TRBD1 covers 7 bases. The CDR3 consists of 15 residues. CDR1 is SGHTA and CDR2 is FQGNSA in the germline V gene. The junction had 2 bases not matched to a gene; V was cut back by 3 bases and J by 0 bases.

This chain links TRBV6-5 with TRBJ2-5; D remains ambiguous. Germline CDR1 is MNHEY and CDR2 is SVGAGI. The CDR3 spans 15 residues. Trimming pared 5 bases from V and 1 base from J, leaving 14 bases between. CDR3 in DNA: TGTGCCAGCAGTGCCGACGGACGGTTCCAAGAGACCCAGTACTTC. This codes for CASSADGRFQETQYF.

This clone has a handful of counts. This chain joins TRBV7-2 and TRBJ1-5; D remains unclear. This CDR3 spans 15 amino acids. The germline V and J ends were trimmed by 0 bases and 9 bases, with 15 bases remaining between them. Per germline, CDR1 SGHTA and CDR2 FQGNSA. As DNA, the CDR3 is TGTGCCAGCAGCTTAGCGTCGGGGTTGCAATGGCCCCAGCATTTT. This sequence encodes CASSLASGLQWPQHF.

This chain joins TRBV9 and TRBJ2-1; 8 bases fit TRBD1. CDR1 is SGDLS and CDR2 is YYNGEE in the germline V gene. The CDR3 loop spans 16 amino acids. The J segment lost 7 bases and the V segment lost 3 bases, leaving 12 bases of the junction unmatched. The CDR3 sequence: CASSASGQGFKNEQFF. For the CDR3, the DNA is TGTGCCAGCAGCGCAAGTGGACAGGGATTTAAGAATGAGCAGTTCTTC.

The V gene is TRBV7-8, the J gene TRBJ1-2, with TRBD1 matching 10 bases. This CDR3 is 15 amino acids long. Losses at the gene ends were 5 bases for V and 2 bases for J; bases not matched to a gene: 5. Germline assignment: CDR1 SGHVS and CDR2 FQNEAQ. CDR3 amino acids: CASSSRDRGNYGYTF. The CDR3 DNA reads TGTGCCAGCAGCAGCCGGGACAGGGGAAACTATGGCTACACCTTC.

This clone appeared a single time. The chain couples TRBV7-2 to TRBJ2-7; D possibly corresponds to TRBD2 (5 bases). V lost 1 base, J lost 3 bases, and 10 bases lay in between. The CDR3 runs to 14 residues. Germline assignment: CDR1 SGHTA and CDR2 FQGNSA. CDR3 region: CASSLGAVLYEQYV. CDR3 sequence (DNA): TGTGCCAGCAGCTTAGGAGCGGTCCTCTACGAGCAGTACGTC.

The chain uses TRBV19 and TRBJ2-4, with a tentative D call TRBD1 (7 bases). This CDR3 comprises 17 residues. V lost 5 bases, J lost 0 bases, and 17 bases lay in between. From germline, CDR1 is LNHDA and CDR2 SQIVND (reference sequence). CDR3: CASSPRSGGLAKNIQYF. CDR3 in DNA: TGTGCCAGTAGTCCGCGGTCAGGGGGGCTAGCCAAAAACATTCAGTACTTC.

V is TRBV19 and J is TRBJ1-5; no reliable D call. There are 12 residues in the CDR3. The V gene's germline CDR1 is LNHDA and CDR2 SQIVND (reference sequence). Trimming removed 3 bases at V and 7 bases at J, with 7 bases between. The CDR3 nucleotides read TGTGCCAGTAGTATCTGGGGACAGCCCCAGCATTTT. It codes for CASSIWGQPQHF.

The chain links TRBV27 to TRBJ2-1; D gene ambiguous. V dropped 5 bases and J dropped 2 bases, with 16 bases sitting between them. CDR3 length: 16 residues. CDR1 is MNHEY and CDR2 is SMNVEV in the germline V gene (reference sequence). Here the CDR3 DNA reads TGTGCCAGCAGTCCCTCCGAGAGAGTCCCCTACAATGAGCAGTTCTTC. This encodes CASSPSERVPYNEQFF.

The CDR3, as DNA: TGTGCCAGCAGTGAAGTTGGACTGTCCACAGATACGCAGTATTTT. Translating it yields CASSEVGLSTDTQYF. The rearrangement uses TRBV6-4 and TRBJ2-3; D is perhaps TRBD2 (5 bases). Trimming left V 3 bases short and J 2 bases short, with 12 bases between. CDR1 MRHNA and CDR2 SNTAGT come from the germline V gene. The CDR3 sequence is 15 residues long.